This TCR beta chain comes out of a study of T cells in Graves' hyperthyroidism and ophthalmopathy (dated by TCRdb to between 2018 and 2021). As for the study more broadly: To identify distinguishing TCR V-J signatures, a discovery cohort of around 100 patients was used, comprising 43 with Graves' ophthalmopathy and roughly 60 with stable Graves' hyperthyroidism. Prospective prediction of ophthalmopathy was tested in an independent validation cohort consisting of 18 to 20 hyperthyroidism patients and about 17 patients who later progressed to ophthalmopathy. For training and testing, the 100 or so patients in the discovery cohort were randomly divided in a 7:3 ratio. In about 6 Graves' hyperthyroidism patients, the study also compared T-cell repertoires from thyroid tissue with T-cell repertoires from blood. After blood sampling, hyperthyroidism patients were treated with methimazole at a starting dose of 30 mg daily, and ophthalmopathy patients were treated with high-dose intravenous methylprednisolone. TCR Vbeta CDR3 sequencing of approximately 140 peripheral blood samples (fewer than 45 ophthalmopathy, roughly 72 hyperthyroidism and roughly 17 progressor patients) is reported in the paper. The paper's findings and limits, for the study overall: In validation, the model predicted progression to ophthalmopathy with about 71% sensitivity and less than 75% specificity, a median of about 6 months before onset. In cross-validation, a model built on a 13 V-J signature told ophthalmopathy apart from stable hyperthyroidism with approximately 91% sensitivity and about 81% specificity, and in testing the same model reached 80%/75%. Most expanded thyroid clonotypes (frequency above 0.001) were also detected in blood, a finding suggesting that blood repertoires may reflect thyroid immune responses. Sample size was not statistically predetermined, and blinding of investigators to group allocation was not performed.

Via the germline V gene (reference sequence), CDR1 is SGHNT and CDR2 YYREEE. From its cysteine to its phenylalanine, the CDR3 spans 12 amino acids. Only CDR3 DNA is held: 36 bases, read in frame from base 1. The junction carries 12 bases between V and J, which are trimmed by 5 bases and 7 bases respectively. The study excluded patients with uncontrolled infections, other autoimmune diseases, pregnancy or lactation. Clinical symptoms, serum thyroxine and TRAb, thyroid ultrasound, and orbital computed tomography formed the basis for the diagnoses. Total RNA was extracted with Trizol reagent, and quality was checked on an Agilent 2100 Bioanalyzer. As to this clonotype: Its antigen is currently not known. The sample holds no much larger clone one base away, and base qualities are not on file.

The TCR beta CDR3 regions were amplified from RNA transcripts. For the first round of RT-PCR on the TCR CDR3, the HTBI primer set was used together with the Qiagen OneStep RT-PCR kit. A second multiplex PCR round built the libraries, followed by size selection and purification. Paired-end sequencing of the libraries was performed with 100 bp reads on an Illumina HiSeq2000. Per the authors' processing: SOAPnuke was used to process the raw data, with reads discarded if the reads contained adapters or uncalled bases, had a mean Phred below 15, or lacked an exact constant-primer or identifier match. High-quality paired reads were merged using COPE v1.2.5, and each unique nucleotide sequence was defined as a clonotype. MiTCR v1.1 was used to align clonotypes to the IMGT TRBV, TRBD and TRBJ reference segments. The analysis was restricted to V-J combinations with a frequency above 0.0001, which together covered over 99% of the repertoires. A TCS score was defined as the ratio of F50 (clonal expansion) to E x V (chaos), with BLOSUM62-based TCRdist applied between CDR3 peptides within each V-J. Welch's t-statistics and random forest reduced roughly 530 V-J features to 13, which were used in a naive Bayes classifier (R e1071). The similarity between thyroid and blood repertoires was quantified using the Morisita-Horn index. In-frame beta chains were kept once TCRdb had trimmed the public reads at Q25 with fastp and called clones with MiXCR. Every distinct CDR3 protein forms one entry, paired with its most common genes and DNA. It is TCRdb's table, rather than the study itself, that gives the V and J calls and clone size. The sample table records about 570,000 distinct CDR3 sequences; about half of these occur just once. 15% to 20% of the sample comes from the top ten.

This receptor chain uses TRBV5-4 and TRBJ2-5; matching of 5 bases hints at TRBD1 as the D gene. The sequence derives from an adult woman with Graves' disease, either hyperthyroidism or ophthalmopathy (not recorded which). The specimen sequenced was peripheral blood or thyroid tissue (not recorded which). In nucleotides, the sequence is TGTGCCAGCAGTCCGTCAACAGGGACCCAGTACTTC. Its amino acids are CASSPSTGTQYF.